Shown below are 29 T cell receptor beta chains from a single sample sequenced in a study of somatic mutations in cytotoxic T cells in rheumatoid arthritis. Sequencing used immunoSEQ multiplex PCR; TCRdb keeps in-frame clones, though not all of them. The sample holds 9,500 or so clones, about 85% seen once. Sequenced material: CD8+ T cells sorted from blood. All receptors come from an adult with rheumatoid arthritis.

The chain is built from TRBV14 and TRBJ2-4; D is unclear. Trimming stripped 3 bases from V and 2 bases from J, with 14 bases between. This CDR3 is 16 amino acids long. From germline, CDR1 is SGHDN and CDR2 FVKESK. CDR3 sequence (DNA): TGTGCCAGCAGCCATTACACGGACCTTACCAAAAACATTCAGTACTTC. Its protein is CASSHYTDLTKNIQYF.

The chain links TRBV7-9 to TRBJ2-3; the match to TRBD1 covers 10 bases. Germline V gene sequence: CDR1 SEHNR, CDR2 FQNEAQ (reference sequence). Trimming removed 5 bases from V and 4 bases from J; junction bases left unmatched: 6. This CDR3 has 15 residues. The CDR3: CASSHRDRGADTQYF. In nucleotides, the CDR3 is TGTGCCAGCAGCCACCGGGACAGGGGTGCAGATACGCAGTATTTT.

The chain joins TRBV9 to TRBJ2-7; D unresolved. Trimming removed 0 bases at V and 3 bases at J, with 7 bases between. The CDR3 covers 13 residues. The germline CDR1 and CDR2 sequences are SGDLS and YYNGEE. The CDR3 loop is CASSVGGSYEQYF. DNA of the CDR3: TGTGCCAGCAGCGTAGGGGGTAGCTACGAGCAGTACTTC.

This chain joins TRBV28 and TRBJ2-3; TRBD2 matches at 10 bases. Unmatched junction bases numbered 7, after V lost 6 bases and J lost 4 bases. In germline, CDR1 is MDHEN, CDR2 SYDVKM. The CDR3 contains 15 residues. In DNA, the CDR3 is TGTGCCAGCAGGTGGGAGAGCGGGGGGGCAGATACGCAGTATTTT. It codes for CASRWESGGADTQYF.

The V call is TRBV27, the J call TRBJ2-7; D not resolved. The CDR3 has 13 amino acids. V was trimmed by 3 bases and J by 1 base, leaving 7 bases between them. Germline CDR1 MNHEY, CDR2 SMNVEV (reference sequence). The CDR3 DNA sequence: TGTGCCAGCAGTTTCCTGGGATCCTACGAGCAGTACTTC. It yields the protein CASSFLGSYEQYF.

The chain joins TRBV19 to TRBJ2-1; D unclear. Germline CDR1 LNHDA, CDR2 SQIVND (reference sequence). The CDR3 contains 16 residues. Deletions cut 2 bases from V and 0 bases from J, with 11 bases between. CDR3 protein: CASSILFASSYNEQFF. The CDR3, as DNA: TGTGCCAGTAGTATATTGTTCGCGAGCTCCTACAATGAGCAGTTCTTC.

CDR3 coding DNA: TGTGCCGGCCTTTTAGCGGGGGGGGGTAATACGCAGTATTTT. The encoded protein is CAGLLAGGGNTQYF. The V and J genes are TRBV30 and TRBJ2-3; the match to TRBD2 covers 11 bases. From germline, CDR1 is GTSNPN and CDR2 SVGIG (reference sequence). V lost 8 bases and J lost 7; bases outside the gene matches: 11. The CDR3 spans 14 residues.

This clone was recorded a few times. This sequence joins TRBV9 and TRBJ1-2, with D unresolved. V shed 7 bases and J shed 2 bases, with 12 bases lying between them. The germline gives CDR1 SGDLS, CDR2 YYNGEE. The CDR3 spans 13 residues. The CDR3 is CASSVDTNYGYTF. The CDR3 DNA sequence: TGTGCCAGCTCGGTCGACACGAACTATGGCTACACCTTC. Together with reference TRBV9 and TRBJ1-2, the CDR3 gives the full variable domain: DSGVTQTPKHLITATGQRVTLRCSPRSGDLSVYWYQQSLDQGLQFLIQYYNGEERAKGNILERFSAQQFPDLHSELNLSSLELGDSALYFCASSVDTNYGYTFGSGTRLTVV.

This rearrangement joins TRBV5-4 to TRBJ2-5, with 7 bases lining up with TRBD1. CDR1 is SGHNT, CDR2 YYREEE, per germline (reference sequence). This CDR3 is 16 amino acids long. The J segment lost 1 base and the V segment lost 4 bases, leaving 10 bases of the junction unmatched. The DNA of the CDR3 is TGTGCCAGCAGCGGGTGGGACAGCGGAGGCCAAGAGACCCAGTACTTC. Translation: CASSGWDSGGQETQYF.

This clone turned up a few times. This chain links TRBV27 with TRBJ2-7; 7 bases line up with TRBD2. J was trimmed by 1 base and V by 3 bases; bases with no gene match: 3. CDR1 and CDR2 from the germline V gene are MNHEY and SMNVEV (reference sequence). This CDR3 has 14 residues. CDR3 loop: CASSFERGSYEQYF. CDR3 nucleotides: TGTGCCAGCAGTTTCGAGCGGGGATCCTACGAGCAGTACTTC.

There are a few counts of this clone. CDR3 loop: CASGTTYGYTF. The CDR3, as DNA: TGTGCCAGCGGAACCACCTATGGCTACACCTTC. This sequence joins TRBV6-5 and TRBJ1-2, with no clear D. The CDR3 is 11 amino acids. The germline gives CDR1 MNHEY, CDR2 SVGAGI. The germline V and J ends were trimmed by 8 bases and 4 bases, with 8 bases remaining between them.

The chain links TRBV4-1 to TRBJ1-5; the D is unclear. Germline V gene lookup returns CDR1 MGHRA and CDR2 YSYEKL. The V gene lost 1 base and the J gene lost 6 bases, with 7 bases spanning the gap. CDR3 size: 13 residues. Here the CDR3 reads CASSQVVGQPQHF. The CDR3 DNA follows: TGCGCCAGCAGCCAAGTGGTTGGTCAGCCCCAGCATTTT.

This clone appeared once. The chain has TRBV7-8 and TRBJ2-7; TRBD2 agrees at 7 bases. Germline V CDR1 and CDR2: SGHVS, FQNEAQ. The length of the CDR3 is 13 residues. The V gene end was trimmed by 3 bases and the J gene end by 4 bases; junction bases not matched to a gene: 3. The CDR3 coding sequence is TGTGCCAGCAGCTTCGAGCGGGATTACGAGCAGTACTTC. Protein product: CASSFERDYEQYF.

The chain joins TRBV7-9 to TRBJ1-1, with TRBD1 matching over 9 bases. The CDR3 contains 15 residues. V lost 4 bases and J lost 6; bases outside the gene matches: 9. Germline assignment: CDR1 SEHNR and CDR2 FQNEAQ (reference sequence). The CDR3 bases are TGTGCCAGCAGCTCGGGACAGGGTAAGTTCCCTGAAGCTTTCTTT. Its translation is CASSSGQGKFPEAFF.

J is TRBJ2-2 and V is TRBV7-9; D unclear. V dropped 4 bases and J dropped 6 bases, with 6 bases sitting between them. The CDR3 spans 12 residues. In germline, CDR1 is SEHNR, CDR2 FQNEAQ (reference sequence). The CDR3 bases are TGTGCCAGCAGCTATCGCTCCGGGGAGCTGTTTTTT. Its translation: CASSYRSGELFF.

The rearrangement joins TRBV6-5 to TRBJ1-1, with D unclear. From germline, CDR1 is MNHEY and CDR2 SVGAGI. Trimming removed 0 bases from V and 1 base from J, with 9 bases in between. The CDR3 has 15 amino acids. As DNA, the CDR3 is TGTGCCAGCAGTTACTCGGCGGGAGGGAACACTGAAGCTTTCTTT. It translates to CASSYSAGGNTEAFF.

The chain carries TRBV2 and TRBJ2-3, with D tentatively TRBD1 (6 bases). This CDR3 region has 14 residues. Per germline, CDR1 SNHLY and CDR2 FYNNEI. Deletions cut 1 base from V and 8 bases from J, with 13 bases between. CDR3 nucleotides: TGTGCCAGCAGTGAAGAGGGGGACGGAGGTACGCAGTATTTT. Translation: CASSEEGDGGTQYF.

The chain combines TRBV7-9 with TRBJ1-3, with a possible D match to TRBD1 (6 bases). Trimming pared 3 bases from V and 2 bases from J, leaving 8 bases between. CDR3 size: 14 residues. Germline V gene sequence: CDR1 SEHNR, CDR2 FQNEAQ (reference sequence). The CDR3: CASSFQGTGNTIYF. The CDR3 nucleotides read TGTGCCAGCAGCTTTCAGGGGACTGGAAACACCATATATTTT.

The chain employs TRBV27 and TRBJ1-2, with a possible D match to TRBD1 (5 bases). The CDR3 is 12 residues long. Trimming took 0 bases from V and 7 from J, leaving 6 bases between them. CDR1 and CDR2 from the germline V gene are MNHEY and SMNVEV (reference sequence). For the CDR3, the DNA is TGTGCCAGCAGTTTATCGGGGGTTGGCTACACCTTC. Protein: CASSLSGVGYTF.

The rearrangement links TRBV9 to TRBJ1-2; possibly TRBD1 for D (6 bases). This CDR3 has 13 residues. CDR1 and CDR2 (germline): SGDLS, YYNGEE. The germline V and J ends were trimmed by 5 bases and 2 bases, with 10 bases remaining between them. In DNA, the CDR3 is TGTGCCAGCAGACAGGGCGGAAACTATGGCTACACCTTC. Translation gives CASRQGGNYGYTF.

In its sample, this clone was seen a few times. The sample contains more than one DNA sequence encoding this CDR3. This rearrangement joins TRBV10-3 to TRBJ1-2, with D possibly TRBD1 on 5 matching bases. The length of the CDR3 is 12 residues. V was pared by 8 bases and J by 6 bases, with 13 bases between. Germline V gene data show CDR1 as ENHRY and CDR2 as SYGVKD. CDR3 loop: CAISEGQDGYTF. CDR3 in DNA: TGTGCCATCTCTGAGGGGCAGGATGGCTACACCTTC.

J is TRBJ1-1 and V is TRBV2; D unresolved. Germline V gene data show CDR1 as SNHLY and CDR2 as FYNNEI. This CDR3 comprises 14 residues. The V end lost 11 bases, the J end lost 0 bases, and 16 bases lay between the germline ends. The CDR3 protein is CADSTGQLNTEAFF. CDR3 in DNA: TGTGCCGATTCCACCGGGCAGTTGAACACTGAAGCTTTCTTT.

The V gene is TRBV6-5, the J gene TRBJ2-1, with TRBD2 matching over 12 bases. The V gene's germline CDR1 is MNHEY and CDR2 SVGAGI. The CDR3 extends over 15 amino acids. V was clipped by 3 bases and J by 8 bases; unmatched bases: 5. The CDR3 DNA sequence: TGTGCCAGCAGTTATGTCGCTAGCGGGAGGGATGAGCAGTTCTTC. Amino acid sequence: CASSYVASGRDEQFF.

This clone is a singleton in its sample. The chain joins TRBV10-3 to TRBJ1-2; 8 bases line up with TRBD1. The trim removed 8 bases at V and 7 bases at J, leaving 12 bases unmatched. Germline V gene sequence: CDR1 ENHRY, CDR2 SYGVKD. The CDR3 has 14 amino acids. The CDR3 nucleotides are TGTGCCATCCGACTCCCTCAGGGGGCGCGTGGCTACACCTTC. Its protein is CAIRLPQGARGYTF.

This clone was seen just once. The V and J genes are TRBV27 and TRBJ2-4; D remains unclear. V was clipped by 5 bases and J by 7 bases, with 21 bases between them. The CDR3 is 16 residues long. Germline values: CDR1 MNHEY, CDR2 SMNVEV (reference sequence). The CDR3 protein is CASSPLSVPAINIQYF. As DNA, the CDR3 is TGTGCCAGCAGTCCCCTCTCAGTGCCTGCGATCAACATTCAGTACTTC.

The V call is TRBV6-4, the J call TRBJ2-5, with D unresolved. The germline CDR1 and CDR2 sequences are MRHNA and SNTAGT. The ends were cut back, 0 bases at V and 2 bases at J, with 10 bases in the middle. The CDR3 is 15 residues long. The CDR3 region has the DNA TGTGCCAGCAGTGACTCGGCAGCCGATCAAGAGACCCAGTACTTC. It specifies CASSDSAADQETQYF.

V is TRBV9 and J is TRBJ1-3; D is ambiguous. The germline CDR1 and CDR2 sequences are SGDLS and YYNGEE. V lost 3 bases and J 4 bases, leaving 8 bases between the germline ends. The CDR3 has 13 amino acids. DNA for the CDR3: TGTGCCAGCAGCGCCCTGACGGGAAACACCATATATTTT. Residues: CASSALTGNTIYF.

The chain couples TRBV14 to TRBJ2-3, with 7 bases that match TRBD1. The ends lost 2 bases at V and 2 bases at J; junction bases unmatched: 13. The CDR3 length is 18 residues. Germline CDR1 is SGHDN and CDR2 is FVKESK. The CDR3 DNA is TGTGCCAGCAGCCAAAGGTATTTCTCGGGACAGCACACAGATACGCAGTATTTT. This sequence encodes CASSQRYFSGQHTDTQYF.

This chain connects TRBV9 to TRBJ1-1; D is perhaps TRBD1 (6 bases). The CDR3 length is 14 residues. Germline CDR1 SGDLS, CDR2 YYNGEE. V shed 9 bases and J shed 5 bases, with 20 bases lying between them. The CDR3 bases are TGTGCCACCAAACCCTCTGACAGGACAACTGAAGCTTTCTTT. Encoded protein: CATKPSDRTTEAFF.